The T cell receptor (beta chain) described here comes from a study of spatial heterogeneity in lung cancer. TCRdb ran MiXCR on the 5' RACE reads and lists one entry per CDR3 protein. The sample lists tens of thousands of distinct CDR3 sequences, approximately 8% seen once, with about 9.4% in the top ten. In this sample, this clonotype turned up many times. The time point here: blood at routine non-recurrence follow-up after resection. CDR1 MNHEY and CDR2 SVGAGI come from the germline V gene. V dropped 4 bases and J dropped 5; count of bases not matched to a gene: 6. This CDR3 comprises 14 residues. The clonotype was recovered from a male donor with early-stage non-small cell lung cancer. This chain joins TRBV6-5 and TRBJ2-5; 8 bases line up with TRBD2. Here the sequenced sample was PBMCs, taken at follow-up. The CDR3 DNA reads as TGTGCCAGCAGTTTAAGCTCTAGCGGGGAGACCCAGTACTTC. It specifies CASSLSSSGETQYF.